Reported below is one T cell receptor beta chain. This sample stems from a study of T cell responses to AZD1222 COVID-19 vaccine. From germline, CDR1 is LGHDT and CDR2 YNNKEL (reference sequence). CDR3 length: 16 residues. Between the trimmed V and J ends, which lost 1 base and 0 bases, there was a span of 12 bases. Produced via immunoSEQ multiplex PCR; TCRdb's table is partial and in-frame only. The sample yields about 130,000 clones, 92% seen once. The source is an adult who received the AZD1222 COVID-19 vaccine. This rearrangement joins TRBV3-1 (or the pseudogene TRBV3-2) to TRBJ1-1, with D unclear. The material was peripheral blood, obtained 28 days after the second AZD1222 dose. CDR3: CASSQAVGGMNTEAFF. The CDR3 DNA sequence: TGTGCCAGCAGCCAAGCTGTTGGCGGAATGAACACTGAAGCTTTCTTT.